Listed here are 23 T cell receptor beta chains from one sample, sequenced in a study of CXCR3-negative and CXCR3-positive naive CD8 T cells. Carrying UMI labels, the TRB cDNA libraries were prepared through 5' RACE. TCRdb reanalyzed the 5' RACE reads and collapses them to one entry per CDR3 protein, without DNA. The repertoire table contains about 5,500 distinct CDR3 sequences. Sample: naive CXCR3- CD8+ T cells from blood. Subset denoted: CD45RO-CCR7+CD27+CD95- naive CD8+ T cells lacking CXCR3 (TNR3-). The receptors originated from a human donor in good health. Some clones in this sample may be carry-over from other donors' samples.

The chain links TRBV2 to TRBJ2-2; TCRdb names TRBD1, which stays unverified in the absence of DNA. The CDR3 totals 18 residues. CDR1 is SNHLY and CDR2 is FYNNEI in the germline V gene. The CDR3 region is CASSETRRTGSNTGELFF.

V usage is TRBV11-2 and J usage is TRBJ1-2; TCRdb returns TRBD1, unconfirmable since there is no DNA. The CDR3 is 16 residues long. CDR1 SGHAT and CDR2 FQNNGV come from the germline V gene. CDR3 sequence: CASTKEEDRGNYGYTF.

V and J are TRBV7-2 and TRBJ2-5. Germline CDR1 and CDR2: SGHTA and FQGNSA. This CDR3 spans 11 amino acids. CDR3 protein: CASSNEETQYF. Full variable domain (rest looked up from reference TRBV7-2 and TRBJ2-5): GAGVSQSPSNKVTEKGKDVELRCDPISGHTALYWYRQSLGQGLEFLIYFQGNSAPDKSGLPSDRFSAERTGGSVSTLTIQRTQQEDSAVYLCASSNEETQYFGPGTRLLVL.

V gene TRBV6-1 combines with J gene TRBJ2-3. CDR3 size: 12 residues. CDR1 MNHNS and CDR2 SASEGT come from the germline V gene. CDR3 amino acids: CASQLSTDTQYF.

This chain links TRBV6-5 with TRBJ2-1; without DNA, the TCRdb call of TRBD2 cannot be checked. Germline lookup yields CDR1 MNHEY and CDR2 SVGAGI. The CDR3 is made up of 15 amino acids. CDR3 protein: CASSYGGRAWNEQFF.

This clonotype is labeled medium-sized based on frequency. The CDR3 spells CASSSDGTSGGPGPDTQYF. This chain connects TRBV28 to TRBJ2-3; TCRdb outputs TRBD2, but without DNA this stays unchecked. Germline CDR1 is MDHEN and CDR2 is SYDVKM. The CDR3 runs 19 residues.

Judged by frequency, this clonotype is medium-sized. V gene TRBV7-2 combines with J gene TRBJ2-7. CDR3 length: 11 residues. Germline CDR1 is SGHTA and CDR2 is FQGNSA. The CDR3 sequence is CASSLTYEQYF.

The CDR3 sequence is CASSDIGGGSYEQFF. The rearrangement links TRBV6-4 to TRBJ2-1; TCRdb picks TRBD1, but there is no DNA to check that call. The germline gives CDR1 MRHNA, CDR2 SNTAGT. The CDR3 is 15 amino acids.

The CDR3 loop reads CASSPPLSGANVLTF. The chain combines TRBV2 with TRBJ2-6; the D call of TRBD1 rests on TCRdb alone, since no DNA is present to check it. The CDR3 loop spans 15 amino acids. Germline V gene sequence: CDR1 SNHLY, CDR2 FYNNEI.

The chain joins TRBV29-1 to TRBJ2-4. Germline values: CDR1 SQVTM, CDR2 ANQGSEA. The CDR3 consists of 15 residues. CDR3 sequence: CSVEQDLPAKNIQYF.

V usage is TRBV12-3 or TRBV12-4 and J usage is TRBJ2-5; the TCRdb D gene call, TRBD2, has no DNA to confirm it. This CDR3 is 14 amino acids long. This CDR3 is CASRHTSGQETQYF.

The chain employs TRBV20-1 and TRBJ1-5; without DNA, the TCRdb call of TRBD1 cannot be checked. This CDR3 region has 14 residues. Germline V gives CDR1 DFQATT, CDR2 SNEGSKA (reference sequence). The CDR3 sequence is CSATITGTVEPQHF.

The chain employs TRBV2 and TRBJ2-5. Germline V lookup: CDR1 SNHLY, CDR2 FYNNEI. The CDR3 is made up of 14 amino acids. This CDR3 is CASSEGLTRETQYF.

This chain connects TRBV6-2 or TRBV6-3 to TRBJ2-1; TCRdb's assignment of TRBD1 cannot be checked, as there is no DNA. The CDR3 has 16 amino acids. CDR1 and CDR2 (germline): MNHEY, SVGEGT. CDR3 region: CASSYDPAPVDNEQFF.

The chain has TRBV20-1 and TRBJ2-1; TCRdb designates TRBD2, a call that cannot be tested without DNA. Germline loops: CDR1 DFQATT, CDR2 SNEGSKA (reference sequence). This CDR3 is 12 amino acids long. CDR3 protein: CSGSSGDNEQFF.

Judged by frequency, this clonotype is medium-sized. The rearrangement uses TRBV11-2 and TRBJ2-5; the TCRdb D gene call, TRBD2, has no DNA to confirm it. From germline, CDR1 is SGHAT and CDR2 FQNNGV. The CDR3 contains 17 residues. CDR3 amino acids: CASSLEGLAGDQETQYF.

The chain recombines TRBV10-3 with TRBJ1-2; checking the TCRdb D call of TRBD1 is not possible without DNA. Looked up from germline, CDR1 is ENHRY and CDR2 is SYGVKD. CDR3 length equals 15 residues. The CDR3 loop is CTISYTPGENYGYTF.

V usage is TRBV21-1 and J usage is TRBJ2-2; TCRdb designates TRBD2, a call that cannot be tested without DNA. TRBV21-1 is labeled a pseudogene. The CDR3 is 18 amino acids. CDR3 sequence: CASSKGGAGGPSPGSCFF.

V gene TRBV29-1 combines with J gene TRBJ1-2. Germline-derived CDR1 and CDR2 are SQVTM and ANQGSEA. The CDR3 has 11 residues. This CDR3 is CSVDQDYGYTF.

V usage is TRBV7-9 and J usage is TRBJ1-1; there is no DNA to check the TCRdb D call of TRBD1. Germline V CDR1 and CDR2: SEHNR, FQNEAQ (reference sequence). This CDR3 comprises 14 residues. Here the CDR3 reads CASSPGTQRTEAFF.

The chain recombines TRBV11-1 with TRBJ1-2; the TRBD1 assignment by TCRdb is unverifiable without DNA. The CDR3 totals 15 residues. Germline CDR1 SGHAT, CDR2 FQDESV (reference sequence). CDR3: CASSPTGFANYGYTF.

This clonotype is labeled medium-sized based on frequency. The chain carries TRBV29-1 and TRBJ2-7; TCRdb picks TRBD1, but there is no DNA to check that call. This CDR3 is built from 16 residues. Germline CDR1 is SQVTM and CDR2 is ANQGSEA. The CDR3 is CSVEGQGLGSSYEQYF.

The V call is TRBV6-5, the J call TRBJ1-1; TCRdb lists TRBD1, though no DNA is available to test this call. Per the germline V gene, CDR1 is MNHEY and CDR2 is SVGAGI. CDR3 size: 15 residues. The chain's CDR3 is CASSYRGNLNTEAFF.